A single sample gave rise to the 29 T cell receptor beta chains below, sequenced in a study of T cell clones after liver transplantation. TCRdb's table, derived via immunoSEQ multiplex PCR, lists solely in-frame clones and lacks some. The table has tens of thousands of clones, more than 70% seen once. The input for sequencing was CD4+ T cells from blood, taken 24 months after liver transplant. The receptor source for this set is a human patient who received a liver transplant. A share of the T cells may be of graft donor origin.

The chain links TRBV28 to TRBJ1-3; D might be TRBD1 (5 bases). Trimming shortened V by 6 bases and J by 1 base, and 19 bases separated the two germline ends. The CDR3 has 17 amino acids. Germline assignment: CDR1 MDHEN and CDR2 SYDVKM. CDR3 protein: CASSFPLGDHSGNTIYF. DNA for the CDR3: TGTGCCAGCAGCTTTCCTCTGGGGGACCATTCTGGAAACACCATATATTTT.

This clone has a handful of counts. V gene TRBV7-2 combines with J gene TRBJ1-2; no clear D. Trimming removed 1 base at V and 0 bases at J, with 6 bases between. The CDR3 covers 14 residues. CDR1 and CDR2 (germline): SGHTA, FQGNSA. CDR3 in amino acids: CASSLGWTNYGYTF. For the CDR3, the DNA is TGTGCCAGCAGCTTAGGGTGGACTAACTATGGCTACACCTTC. The whole variable domain, remainder taken from reference TRBV7-2 and TRBJ1-2, is GAGVSQSPSNKVTEKGKDVELRCDPISGHTALYWYRQSLGQGLEFLIYFQGNSAPDKSGLPSDRFSAERTGGSVSTLTIQRTQQEDSAVYLCASSLGWTNYGYTFGSGTRLTVV.

This clone appeared once. The V gene is TRBV7-6, the J gene TRBJ1-3; D is unresolved. CDR3 length: 16 amino acids. Germline V gene sequence: CDR1 SGHVS, CDR2 FNYEAQ. Trimming removed 5 bases at V and 2 bases at J, with 16 bases between. CDR3 DNA: TGTGCCAGCAGCCCCACGGTCGGGGTCGCTGGAAACACCATATATTTT. It translates to CASSPTVGVAGNTIYF.

This clone appeared a single time. The chain has TRBV28 and TRBJ1-2; D is undetermined. V dropped 5 bases and J dropped 0 bases, with 13 bases sitting between them. The CDR3 runs to 15 residues. Germline V gene data show CDR1 as MDHEN and CDR2 as SYDVKM. CDR3 residues: CASSTYTGPNYGYTF. CDR3 sequence (DNA): TGTGCCAGCAGTACCTATACCGGGCCTAACTATGGCTACACCTTC.

The CDR3 bases are TGTGCCCAGCAGGACTCGGGAAACATTCAGTACTTC. This encodes CAQQDSGNIQYF. The rearrangement uses TRBV2 and TRBJ2-4; TRBD2 is a possible D gene (5 bases). CDR1 is SNHLY and CDR2 is FYNNEI in the germline V gene. This CDR3 comprises 12 residues. Trimming stripped 11 bases from V and 6 bases from J, with 14 bases between.

The chain is built from TRBV5-1 and TRBJ2-5, with D hard to call. The CDR3 contains 12 residues. Germline V gene sequence: CDR1 SGHRS, CDR2 YFSETQ. Trimming removed 4 bases from V and 3 bases from J, with 7 bases in between. CDR3 region: CASSPEKETQYF. CDR3 coding DNA: TGCGCCAGCAGCCCCGAAAAAGAGACCCAGTACTTC.

The chain links TRBV9 to TRBJ2-2; D not resolved. V lost 0 bases and J lost 2, with 5 bases in between. The CDR3 spans 14 residues. Per germline, CDR1 SGDLS and CDR2 YYNGEE. DNA for the CDR3: TGTGCCAGCAGCGTAGAGATTAACACCGGGGAGCTGTTTTTT. It codes for CASSVEINTGELFF.

The J gene is TRBJ1-6, the V gene TRBV30, with D possibly being TRBD1 (5 bases). Germline V gene data show CDR1 as GTSNPN and CDR2 as SVGIG (reference sequence). The CDR3 is 13 amino acids. V lost 0 bases and J 14 bases, leaving 14 bases between the germline ends. In nucleotides, the CDR3 is TGTGCCTGGAGTGTTCCGGCGGGGGGGTCCCTCCACTTT. This gives the protein CAWSVPAGGSLHF.

The CDR3 loop is CASRPGGHGRGDSNQPQHF. For the CDR3, the DNA is TGTGCAAGTCGCCCTGGGGGGCACGGCAGGGGGGATAGCAATCAGCCCCAGCATTTT. The chain carries TRBV12-2 and TRBJ1-5; TRBD1, the D gene given by the table, was not confirmed from the DNA. TRBV12-2 is a pseudogene. This CDR3 has 19 residues.

The V call is TRBV6-1, the J call TRBJ1-4, with D tentatively TRBD1 (5 bases). The CDR3 is 16 amino acids. With 4 bases removed from V and 3 bases from J, the gap between germline ends came to 15 bases. Germline V gene lookup returns CDR1 MNHNS and CDR2 SASEGT. CDR3 sequence (DNA): TGTGCCAGCAGTGTGGGGGACGGAAGAGCTAATGAAAAACTGTTTTTT. Protein product: CASSVGDGRANEKLFF.

This chain links TRBV7-9 with TRBJ2-7, with no clear D. This CDR3 has 14 residues. The V gene lost 1 base and the J gene lost 2 bases, with 9 bases spanning the gap. The V gene's germline CDR1 is SEHNR and CDR2 FQNEAQ (reference sequence). The CDR3 DNA is TGTGCCAGCAGCTTAGTAGGAAGTACCTACGAGCAGTACTTC. Its protein is CASSLVGSTYEQYF.

The chain joins TRBV21-1 to TRBJ2-7; TRBD1 is the table's D call, not checked against the DNA. TRBV21-1 is described as a pseudogene. This CDR3 spans 16 amino acids. CDR3 residues: CASSNCRHRELCEQYF. CDR3 nucleotide sequence: TGTGCCAGCAGCAATTGCAGGCACAGGGAGTTATGCGAGCAGTACTTC.

The V and J genes are TRBV28 and TRBJ2-7, with TRBD2 matching 7 bases. J lost 7 bases, V lost 6 bases, and 12 bases had no gene match. Germline lookup yields CDR1 MDHEN and CDR2 SYDVKM. This CDR3 contains 14 residues. The CDR3 loop reads CASRVTSGTLEQYF. The CDR3 coding sequence is TGTGCCAGCAGGGTAACGAGCGGGACGTTAGAGCAGTACTTC. The full variable domain, its missing parts supplied by reference TRBV28 and TRBJ2-7, is DVKVTQSSRYLVKRTGEKVFLECVQDMDHENMFWYRQDPGLGLRLIYFSYDVKMKEKGDIPEGYSVSREKKERFSLILESASTNQTSMYLCASRVTSGTLEQYFGPGTRLTVT.

The rearrangement links TRBV5-1 to TRBJ2-1, with a weak D call TRBD1 (6 bases). This CDR3 has 14 amino acids. The germline V gene has CDR1 SGHRS and CDR2 YFSETQ. V lost 2 bases and J lost 4, with 10 bases in between. The chain's CDR3 is CASSFGQQYNEQFF. In DNA, the CDR3 is TGCGCCAGCAGCTTCGGACAGCAGTACAATGAGCAGTTCTTC.

V is TRBV19 and J is TRBJ2-3; D not resolved. CDR1 is LNHDA, CDR2 SQIVND, per germline (reference sequence). The V and J ends lost 4 bases and 0 bases respectively, with 5 bases between them. CDR3 length equals 13 residues. This CDR3 reads CASSRASTDTQYF. In nucleotides, the CDR3 is TGTGCCAGTAGTAGAGCCAGCACAGATACGCAGTATTTT.

The gene calls are TRBV9 and TRBJ2-3, with 8 bases identical to TRBD2. The CDR3 totals 16 residues. Germline V gene data show CDR1 as SGDLS and CDR2 as YYNGEE. V shed 3 bases and J 5 bases; nucleotides not matched to a gene: 11. The CDR3 sequence: CASSGKRGQIVDTQYF. CDR3 nucleotides: TGTGCCAGCAGCGGAAAGCGGGGGCAAATCGTAGATACGCAGTATTTT.

CDR3 sequence: CAWSPTSGSLNEQFF. For the CDR3, the DNA is TGTGCCTGGAGTCCGACTAGCGGGAGTCTCAATGAGCAGTTCTTC. The V and J genes are TRBV30 and TRBJ2-1; 12 positions agree with TRBD2. CDR3 length: 15 amino acids. J lost 6 bases, V lost 2 bases, and 5 bases had no gene match. Germline V lookup: CDR1 GTSNPN, CDR2 SVGIG (reference sequence). Full variable domain (outside the CDR3, taken from reference TRBV30 and TRBJ2-1): SQTIHQWPATLVQPVGSPLSLECTVEGTSNPNLYWYRQAAGRGLQLLFYSVGIGQISSEVPQNLSASRPQDRQFILSSKKLLLSDSGFYLCAWSPTSGSLNEQFFGPGTRLTVL.

The chain links TRBV7-6 to TRBJ2-2; the match to TRBD1 covers 7 bases. Per germline, CDR1 SGHVS and CDR2 FNYEAQ. The J segment lost 5 bases and the V segment lost 2 bases, leaving 8 bases of the junction unmatched. CDR3 length: 16 residues. The CDR3 coding sequence is TGTGCCAGCAGCTTACAGGGGGAGCTTGTTACCGGGGAGCTGTTTTTT. Translated, it gives CASSLQGELVTGELFF.

This clone was detected once. The chain employs TRBV29-1 and TRBJ1-2, with 8 bases that match TRBD1. Germline-derived CDR1 and CDR2 are SQVTM and ANQGSEA. The CDR3 is 14 residues long. V lost 2 bases to trimming and J lost 10 bases; unmatched junction nucleotides: 12. The CDR3 loop is CSVELGQGPLVYTF. CDR3 coding DNA: TGCAGCGTTGAACTCGGACAGGGTCCGTTAGTCTACACCTTC.

The chain has TRBV28 and TRBJ2-3; D uncertain. Germline CDR1 and CDR2: MDHEN and SYDVKM. The CDR3 is 11 amino acids. Trimming stripped 7 bases from V and 0 bases from J, with 2 bases between. The CDR3 protein is CASTSTDTQYF. Here the CDR3 DNA reads TGTGCCAGCACAAGCACAGATACGCAGTATTTT.

This clone has only one observation. The rearrangement uses TRBV21-1 and TRBJ2-4; the table assigns TRBD2, which was not confirmed against the DNA. TRBV21-1 is listed as a pseudogene. This CDR3 comprises 16 residues. This chain's CDR3 is CASSKGRGEAKNIQYF. In DNA, the CDR3 is TGTGCCAGCAGCAAAGGTCGGGGGGAAGCCAAAAACATTCAGTACTTC.

This chain joins TRBV10-2 and TRBJ2-4; 7 bases fit TRBD2. Losses at the gene ends were 0 bases for V and 0 bases for J; bases not matched to a gene: 5. Germline V gene sequence: CDR1 WSHSY, CDR2 SAAADI. The CDR3 covers 17 residues. The CDR3 reads CASSESSGPIAKNIQYF. CDR3 sequence (DNA): TGCGCCAGCAGTGAGTCTAGCGGGCCGATAGCCAAAAACATTCAGTACTTC.

The chain recombines TRBV28 with TRBJ2-2, with 10 bases fitting TRBD2. After removal of 5 bases from V and 0 bases from J, the junction contained 6 bases not matched to a gene. The CDR3 spans 17 residues. CDR1 MDHEN and CDR2 SYDVKM come from the germline V gene. CDR3 in DNA: TGTGCCAGCAGTAAGACTAGCGGGCCCACGAACACCGGGGAGCTGTTTTTT. It yields the protein CASSKTSGPTNTGELFF.

This chain connects TRBV7-2 to TRBJ2-7, with D hard to call. CDR1 SGHTA and CDR2 FQGNSA come from the germline V gene. The CDR3 totals 16 residues. The V gene lost 2 bases and the J gene lost 0 bases, with 14 bases spanning the gap. Written as DNA, the CDR3 is TGTGCCAGCAGCTTAAGTCAGGCCTCGAGCTCCTACGAGCAGTACTTC. Translated: CASSLSQASSSYEQYF.

This chain joins TRBV27 and TRBJ2-3, with 7 bases matching TRBD1. The V gene's germline CDR1 is MNHEY and CDR2 SMNVEV (reference sequence). Trimming at V came to 2 bases and at J to 8 bases, leaving 1 base not matched to a gene. The CDR3 spans 12 residues. The CDR3 is CASSLPGGTQYF. In DNA, the CDR3 is TGTGCCAGCAGTTTACCAGGGGGTACGCAGTATTTT.

This chain connects TRBV14 to TRBJ1-2; D is possibly TRBD1 (6 bases). The CDR3 has 14 residues. Germline lookup yields CDR1 SGHDN and CDR2 FVKESK. V was clipped by 4 bases and J by 4 bases, with 13 bases between them. The CDR3 reads CASSLGGTFYGYTF. For the CDR3, the DNA is TGTGCCAGCAGCCTCGGCGGGACATTCTATGGCTACACCTTC. The entire variable domain, with the rest obtained from reference TRBV14 and TRBJ1-2, is as follows: EAGVTQFPSHSVIEKGQTVTLRCDPISGHDNLYWYRRVMGKEIKFLLHFVKESKQDESGMPNNRFLAERTGGTYSTLKVQPAELEDSGVYFCASSLGGTFYGYTFGSGTRLTVV.

V and J are TRBV5-1 and TRBJ2-3; D remains unclear. Trimming stripped 4 bases from V and 1 base from J, with 13 bases between. CDR1 is SGHRS, CDR2 YFSETQ, per germline. This CDR3 is built from 15 residues. The CDR3 region has the DNA TGCGCCAGCAGCCCACTTCAGACCCGCACAGATACGCAGTATTTT. As protein: CASSPLQTRTDTQYF. The full variable domain, rest sourced from reference TRBV5-1 and TRBJ2-3, is KAGVTQTPRYLIKTRGQQVTLSCSPISGHRSVSWYQQTPGQGLQFLFEYFSETQRNKGNFPGRFSGRQFSNSRSEMNVSTLELGDSALYLCASSPLQTRTDTQYFGPGTRLTVL.

This sequence joins TRBV7-2 and TRBJ1-2, with TRBD1 matching 9 bases. The CDR3 runs to 17 residues. CDR1 is SGHTA and CDR2 is FQGNSA in the germline V gene. The junction had 9 bases not matched to a gene; V was cut back by 1 base and J by 3 bases. CDR3 in DNA: TGTGCCAGCAGCTTAGTCGGTGGGGGACAGGGTTACTATGGCTACACCTTC. Amino acids: CASSLVGGGQGYYGYTF.

The gene calls are TRBV5-4 and TRBJ2-3; TRBD1 matches 8 bases. From germline, CDR1 is SGHNT and CDR2 YYREEE (reference sequence). This CDR3 region has 15 residues. V lost 4 bases and J lost 0; bases outside the gene matches: 4. The DNA for the CDR3 is TGTGCCAGCAGCAGGGACAGGAGAAGCACAGATACGCAGTATTTT. This translates into CASSRDRRSTDTQYF.